This T cell receptor (beta chain) was found in a study of blood T cells in healthy people across ages (dated by TCRdb to about 2015). Background for the entire study: In model experiments, template switching captured roughly one uniquely barcoded TCR beta cDNA molecule for every two T cells. Two additional independent replicas of 1 million unique cDNA reads from the same blood draw were analyzed for two donors (one aged 18 to 29 and one aged 80 or older). Donors of different ages were randomly distributed across sequencing lanes to avoid experimental bias. The donors were split into four age groups: young (average 16 years), middle-aged (roughly 39), aged (more than 60) and long-lived (approximately 80). Age-related changes in TCR beta repertoire diversity were measured in the study by deep sequencing normalized with unique cDNA molecular identifiers. The paper's findings and limits, for the study overall: Because the CMV infection status of the donors was unknown, age-related changes in expanded clonotypes may potentially have been confounded. Observed TCR beta diversity per million T cells fell roughly linearly with age, and a significant reduction was already apparent by age about 36. A strong correlation was found between observed TCR beta diversity and the percentage of naive T cells measured by flow cytometry. The long-lived group showed more naive CD4+ T cells, fewer expanded clones and increased TCR diversity than the aged group, suggesting age selection. Estimates of total diversity based on one million sequenced T cells were considered lower bounds and underestimates. Since profiling was done on bulk unsorted PBMCs, naive and antigen-experienced compartments could not be conclusively compared.

The roughly 37 donors, aged about 6 to 95 years, were systemically healthy Caucasian individuals from Russia. Roughly 9.5 milliliters of peripheral blood were drawn from each donor into EDTA-treated Vacutainer tubes. Ficoll-Paque density-gradient centrifugation was used to isolate PBMCs, with at least 6.5 million per sample. Total RNA was extracted from PBMCs with Trizol reagent, with at least 6 micrograms obtained per sample. For every donor, flow cytometry on a PBMC aliquot measured the percentage of naive CD45RAhigh/CD27high T cells. V is clipped by 7 bases and J by 3 bases, and the sequence between their germline boundaries is 23 bases long. CDR1 and CDR2, per the germline V gene, are SGHRS and YFSETQ. From its cysteine to its phenylalanine, the CDR3 spans 16 amino acids. Left in the record is the CDR3 DNA by itself, 48 bases read in frame from the first base. Library generation was performed with 5' RACE. A second PCR of about 6 to 11 cycles was run with a J-beta primer mix and a sample-barcoded 5' primer. A unique molecular identifier was introduced onto each TCR beta cDNA molecule by a template-switch 5' adaptor carrying 12 random nucleotides. At least 2.5 million CDR3-containing paired-end reads were obtained from each sample. All of the RNA was converted into first-strand cDNA using the Mint cDNA synthesis kit, with a TRBC-specific oligonucleotide serving as the primer. After uracil-DNA glycosylase treatment, a first 18-cycle PCR used universal primers M1SS and BC2_uni_R on all cDNA. Processing in the source paper ran as follows. Each sample was normalized by randomly selecting 1 million high-quality reads, each carrying a distinct molecular identifier. Instead of being binned into consensus sequences, reads with shared molecular identifiers were discarded. MiTCR, set to a Q25 quality threshold and the strictest error-elimination algorithm, was used for CDR3 identification, clonotype clustering and error correction. A nonparametric unseen species model with Euler transformation was used to estimate a lower bound on total TCR beta diversity. The public reads were run again by TCRdb, first through fastp at Q25 and then through MiXCR, and only productive beta chains were kept. When rows share a CDR3 protein, they turn into one entry using the most common DNA and genes. Here the V and J calls rest on TCRdb's processing, not on the authors' analysis. For this sample there are 1.5 million to 2 million distinct CDR3 sequences; around 42% appear just once. The ten largest clones capture more than 20% of the sample.

Of note for this clonotype: Its antigen target is currently unknown. Qualities for individual bases were not recorded, and no much larger clone is one base off.

This receptor was taken from a human donor in good health. The specimen sequenced was blood. The chain uses TRBV5-1 and TRBJ2-7, and possibly TRBD2, on 6 matching bases. The CDR3 reads CASRGGLGHAGYEQYF. The DNA sequence is TGCGCCAGCCGCGGAGGGTTAGGACACGCGGGCTACGAGCAGTACTTC.